Listed below are T cell receptor beta chains from one sample, sequenced in a study of blood T cell repertoires in COVID-19. Clones were sequenced by immunoSEQ multiplex PCR, and TCRdb holds only the in-frame ones, with some missing. The repertoire holds about 270,000 clones, with about nine tenths as singletons. The sequencing input was peripheral blood. These receptors all stem from a person aged 18 to 35 with COVID-19, enrolled during active disease. The conserved cysteine and the conserved F or W are not part of the CDR3 here. Size is stated for part of the rows, as once, few or many counts, or as a class when the clone is expanded.

v_gene | abundance | CDR3aa
TRBV7-9 | once | AGGTLTYEQY
TRBV29-1 | few | SVGIGDTEAF
TRBV7-9 | . | ASSLWVTGTYNEQF
TRBV11-2 | once | ASSPQGSGELF
TRBV4-1 | . | ASSQPGTSGQKTQY
TRBV29-1 | . | SVGPGLHNEKLF
TRBV6-5 | . | ASVLYNEQF
TRBV11-2 | . | ASSSSGLAGVNEQF
TRBV7-9 | . | ASSPRGSGSYIEQY
TRBV10-3 | . | AIKLAGGPGTDTQY
TRBV6-5 | . | ASSRTSGRTDTQY
TRBV2 | . | ASRVRWVVGAYNEQF
TRBV28 | once | ASSFGSRGEQY
TRBV19 | . | ASSITGWNTEAF
TRBV24-1 | . | ATSDSGLRGYT
TRBV18 | . | ASSPPGLAGVDTDTQY
TRBV5-1 | . | ASSRGTDRGLFYEQY
TRBV19 | . | ASTKGAGRDTQY
TRBV6-5 | . | ASLQGHEQY
TRBV13 | . | ASSPRDRGYNEQF
TRBV6-6 | . | ASSLAGGLVDTQY
TRBV9 | . | ASSGGLSNTIY
TRBV5-1 | . | ASSLARSEKLF
TRBV3-1/TRBV3-2 | . | ASSRSGVTSYGYT
TRBV7-8 | . | ASSLDRQGTGNTIY
TRBV7-9 | . | ASSSRVIGSPNEKLF
TRBV5-4 | . | ASSYRTGKDEKLF